This T cell receptor beta chain was sequenced for a study of T cell repertoires in aging, cancer and after chemotherapy. A mixed TRB-A/B primer pool amplified rearranged TRB by multiplex touch-down PCR. Using its own MiXCR run on the multiplex PCR reads, TCRdb lists one record per CDR3 protein. In the table there are about 13,000 distinct CDR3 sequences, 35% to 40% of which are singletons. The CDR3 covers 15 residues. Germline CDR1 reads LNHDA; CDR2 reads SQIVND (reference sequence). V lost 11 bases to trimming and J lost 0 bases, with 14 bases between them. Amplification of TCR beta used genomic DNA extracted from peripheral blood. This clonotype was counted only a few times.

Sequencing was performed on blood. V and J are TRBV19 and TRBJ2-6; a possible D gene is TRBD2 (7 bases). The receptor was isolated from a human donor in good health. The donor label of this sample is uncertain. The CDR3: CAGKGGTSGANVLTF. In nucleotides, the CDR3 is TGTGCCGGAAAGGGGGGGACCTCTGGGGCCAACGTCCTGACTTTC. Full variable domain (outside the CDR3, taken from reference TRBV19 and TRBJ2-6): DGGITQSPKYLFRKEGQNVTLSCEQNLNHDAMYWYRQDPGQGLRLIYYSQIVNDFQKGDIAEGYSVSREKKESFPLTVTSAQKNPTAFYLCAGKGGTSGANVLTFGAGSRLTVL.